The 7 T cell receptor beta chains listed next were all sequenced from one sample in a study of cytomegalovirus exposure and HLA in healthy donors. Clones were sequenced by immunoSEQ multiplex PCR, and TCRdb holds only the in-frame ones, with some missing. The sample lists about 200,000 clones; around 78% were seen once. The material sequenced was PBMCs. All receptors derive from a woman between 18 and 30 years old in good health and CMV-seronegative.

This chain joins TRBV7-2 and TRBJ2-1, with D possibly being TRBD2 (5 bases). The CDR3 extends over 12 amino acids. The germline gives CDR1 SGHTA, CDR2 FQGNSA. Trimming pared 5 bases from V and 7 bases from J, leaving 9 bases between. CDR3 coding DNA: TGTGCCAGCAGCCCCCAGCGGAATGAGCAGTTCTTC. It specifies CASSPQRNEQFF.

The rearrangement links TRBV19 to TRBJ1-2, with TRBD1 matching over 11 bases. The V and J ends lost 5 bases and 5 bases, in that order; junction bases with no gene match: 7. Germline V gene sequence: CDR1 LNHDA, CDR2 SQIVND (reference sequence). The CDR3 is 15 amino acids. CDR3 coding DNA: TGTGCCAGTAGTCCCGGGACAGGGGGAGTTTATGGCTACACCTTC. Amino acids: CASSPGTGGVYGYTF.

The chain has TRBV29-1 and TRBJ2-5; 15 bases match TRBD2. Germline lookup yields CDR1 SQVTM and CDR2 ANQGSEA. V lost 4 bases and J lost 3; bases outside the gene matches: 3. The CDR3 consists of 15 residues. The CDR3 spells CSVGGLAGGEETQYF. CDR3 in DNA: TGCAGCGTTGGGGGACTAGCGGGAGGCGAAGAGACCCAGTACTTC. Based on the CDR3 plus reference TRBV29-1 and TRBJ2-5, the full variable domain is SAVISQKPSRDICQRGTSLTIQCQVDSQVTMMFWYRQQPGQSLTLIATANQGSEATYESGFVIDKFPISRPNLTFSTLTVSNMSPEDSSIYLCSVGGLAGGEETQYFGPGTRLLVL.

V is TRBV13 and J is TRBJ2-7; D is tentatively TRBD1 or TRBD2 (5 bases each). This CDR3 comprises 12 residues. V gave up 4 bases and J gave up 4 bases, with 8 bases separating them. CDR1 and CDR2 (germline): PRHDT, FYEKMQ (reference sequence). The CDR3 DNA reads TGTGCCAGCAGCTATGGGGGTTACGAGCAGTACTTC. Amino acid sequence: CASSYGGYEQYF.

The chain combines TRBV28 with TRBJ2-2; 13 positions agree with TRBD2. Germline lookup yields CDR1 MDHEN and CDR2 SYDVKM. V was pared by 5 bases and J by 5 bases, with 5 bases of the junction left unmatched. The CDR3 loop spans 16 amino acids. The CDR3 sequence: CASSPILAGGTGELFF. The CDR3 DNA is TGTGCCAGCAGTCCGATACTAGCGGGAGGGACCGGGGAGCTGTTTTTT.

The rearrangement joins TRBV30 to TRBJ1-1; the match to TRBD1 covers 9 bases. CDR3 length equals 15 residues. The J segment lost 8 bases and the V segment lost 1 base, leaving 11 bases of the junction unmatched. Germline V gene lookup returns CDR1 GTSNPN and CDR2 SVGIG (reference sequence). The CDR3 DNA reads as TGTGCCTGGAGTGAGGGGGACAGGGTGGAATCGGAAGCTTTCTTT. It translates to CAWSEGDRVESEAFF.

This clone has a handful of counts. The J gene is TRBJ2-7, the V gene TRBV2; TRBD2 might be the D (6 bases). V was clipped by 4 bases and J by 3 bases, with 13 bases between them. The CDR3 runs to 14 residues. CDR1 and CDR2 (germline): SNHLY, FYNNEI. The CDR3 loop reads CASSVGGLLYEQYF. CDR3 nucleotides: TGTGCCAGCAGTGTTGGGGGACTGCTCTACGAGCAGTACTTC.